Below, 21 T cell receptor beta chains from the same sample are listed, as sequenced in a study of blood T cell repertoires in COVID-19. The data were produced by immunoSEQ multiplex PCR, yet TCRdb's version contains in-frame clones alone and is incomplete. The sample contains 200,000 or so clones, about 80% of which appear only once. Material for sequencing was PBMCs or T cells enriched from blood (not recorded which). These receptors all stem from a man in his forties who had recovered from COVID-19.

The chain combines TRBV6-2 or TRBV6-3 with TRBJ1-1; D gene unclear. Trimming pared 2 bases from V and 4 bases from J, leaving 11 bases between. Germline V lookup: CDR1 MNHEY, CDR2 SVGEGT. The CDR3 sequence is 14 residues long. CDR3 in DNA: TGTGCCAGCAGTTACATTAGATCCGGCACTGAAGCTTTCTTT. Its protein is CASSYIRSGTEAFF.

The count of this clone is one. The CDR3 spells CASSYSPTRGRGNQPQHF. CDR3 DNA: TGTGCCAGCAGTTATAGCCCCACCCGGGGGAGAGGCAATCAGCCCCAGCATTTT. The genes are TRBV6-2 or TRBV6-3 and TRBJ1-5, with D perhaps matching TRBD1 (5 bases). Per germline, CDR1 MNHEY and CDR2 SVGEGT. Trimming cost V 3 bases and J 2 bases, with 20 bases left between them. CDR3 length equals 18 residues.

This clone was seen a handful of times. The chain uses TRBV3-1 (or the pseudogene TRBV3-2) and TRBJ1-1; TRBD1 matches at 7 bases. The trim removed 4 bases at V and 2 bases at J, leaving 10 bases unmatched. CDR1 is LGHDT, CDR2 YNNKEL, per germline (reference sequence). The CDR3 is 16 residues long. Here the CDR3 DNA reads TGTGCCAGCAGCCGTCGTGGGGGACAGCTTAACACTGAAGCTTTCTTT. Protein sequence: CASSRRGGQLNTEAFF.

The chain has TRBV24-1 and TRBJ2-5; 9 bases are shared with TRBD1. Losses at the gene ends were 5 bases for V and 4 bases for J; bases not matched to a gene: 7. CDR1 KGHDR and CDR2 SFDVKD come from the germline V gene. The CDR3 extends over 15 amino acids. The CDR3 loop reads CATSALQGARETQYF. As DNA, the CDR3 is TGTGCCACCAGTGCATTACAGGGGGCGAGAGAGACCCAGTACTTC.

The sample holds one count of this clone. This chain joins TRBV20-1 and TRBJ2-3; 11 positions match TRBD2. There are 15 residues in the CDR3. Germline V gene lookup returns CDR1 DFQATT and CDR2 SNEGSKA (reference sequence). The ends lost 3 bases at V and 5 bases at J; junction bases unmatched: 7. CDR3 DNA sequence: TGCAGTGCTAGTTTAGCGGGGGGGCCAGGAGATACGCAGTATTTT. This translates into CSASLAGGPGDTQYF.

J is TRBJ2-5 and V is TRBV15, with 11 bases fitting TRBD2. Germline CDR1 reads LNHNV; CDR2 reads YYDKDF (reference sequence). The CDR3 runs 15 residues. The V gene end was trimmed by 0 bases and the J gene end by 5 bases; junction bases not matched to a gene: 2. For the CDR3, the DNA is TGTGCCACCAGCAGAGATAGCGGGGGGGCGGAGACCCAGTACTTC. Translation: CATSRDSGGAETQYF. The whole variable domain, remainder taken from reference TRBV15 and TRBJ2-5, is DAMVIQNPRYQVTQFGKPVTLSCSQTLNHNVMYWYQQKSSQAPKLLFHYYDKDFNNEADTPDNFQSRRPNTSFCFLDIRSPGLGDTAMYLCATSRDSGGAETQYFGPGTRLLVL.

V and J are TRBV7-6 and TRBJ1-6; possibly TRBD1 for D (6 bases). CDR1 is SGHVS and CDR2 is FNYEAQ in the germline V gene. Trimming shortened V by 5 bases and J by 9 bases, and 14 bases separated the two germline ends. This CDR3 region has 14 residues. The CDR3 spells CASSARQAGSPLHF. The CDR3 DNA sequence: TGTGCCAGCAGCGCCCGACAGGCGGGTTCACCCCTCCACTTT.

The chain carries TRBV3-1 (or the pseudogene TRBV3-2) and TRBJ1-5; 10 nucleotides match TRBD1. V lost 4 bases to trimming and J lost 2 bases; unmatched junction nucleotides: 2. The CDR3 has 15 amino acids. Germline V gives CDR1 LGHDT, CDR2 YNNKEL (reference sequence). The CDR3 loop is CASSPGTGGNQPQHF. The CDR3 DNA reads TGTGCCAGCAGCCCCGGGACAGGGGGCAATCAGCCCCAGCATTTT.

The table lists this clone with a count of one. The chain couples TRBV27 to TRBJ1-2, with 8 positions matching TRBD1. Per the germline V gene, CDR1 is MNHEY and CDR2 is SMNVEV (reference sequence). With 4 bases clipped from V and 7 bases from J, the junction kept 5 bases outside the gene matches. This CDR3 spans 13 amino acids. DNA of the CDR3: TGTGCCAGCAGTTCTACAGGGGGAGGTGGCTACACCTTC. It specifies CASSSTGGGGYTF.

CDR3 coding DNA: TGTGCCAGCAGTTATGGACAGTGGGACACTGAAGCTTTCTTT. Amino acid sequence: CASSYGQWDTEAFF. The chain recombines TRBV2 with TRBJ1-1; D might be TRBD1 (6 bases). V dropped 5 bases and J dropped 3 bases, with 13 bases sitting between them. The CDR3 loop spans 14 amino acids. Germline V gene data show CDR1 as SNHLY and CDR2 as FYNNEI.

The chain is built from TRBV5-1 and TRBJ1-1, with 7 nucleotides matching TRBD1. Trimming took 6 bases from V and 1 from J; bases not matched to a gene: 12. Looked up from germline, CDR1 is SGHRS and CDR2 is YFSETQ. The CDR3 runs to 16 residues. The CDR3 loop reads CASKPGAGGTNTEAFF. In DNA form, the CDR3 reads TGCGCCAGCAAACCCGGGGCAGGGGGAACGAACACTGAAGCTTTCTTT.

The DNA of the CDR3 is TGTGCCAGTAGAAGGGGACAAACATCGGACGGCTACACCTTC. Translation gives CASRRGQTSDGYTF. This chain joins TRBV19 and TRBJ1-2; the D gene is possibly TRBD1 (6 bases). With 6 bases removed from V and 8 bases from J, the gap between germline ends came to 19 bases. Germline V CDR1 and CDR2: LNHDA, SQIVND (reference sequence). This CDR3 is 14 amino acids long. The full variable domain, its missing parts supplied by reference TRBV19 and TRBJ1-2, is DGGITQSPKYLFRKEGQNVTLSCEQNLNHDAMYWYRQDPGQGLRLIYYSQIVNDFQKGDIAEGYSVSREKKESFPLTVTSAQKNPTAFYLCASRRGQTSDGYTFGSGTRLTVV.

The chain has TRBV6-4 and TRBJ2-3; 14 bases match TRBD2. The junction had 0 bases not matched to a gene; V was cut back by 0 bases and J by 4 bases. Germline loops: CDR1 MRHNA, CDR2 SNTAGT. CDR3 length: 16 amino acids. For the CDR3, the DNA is TGTGCCAGCAGTGACTCGACTAGCGGGGGGGCAGATACGCAGTATTTT. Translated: CASSDSTSGGADTQYF.

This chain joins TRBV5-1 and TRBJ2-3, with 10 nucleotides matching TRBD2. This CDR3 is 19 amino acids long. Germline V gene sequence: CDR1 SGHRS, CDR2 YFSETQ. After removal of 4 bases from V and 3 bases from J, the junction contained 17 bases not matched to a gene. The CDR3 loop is CASSRTPPTSGSKTDTQYF. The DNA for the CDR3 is TGCGCCAGCAGCAGGACTCCCCCGACTAGCGGGTCCAAAACAGATACGCAGTATTTT.

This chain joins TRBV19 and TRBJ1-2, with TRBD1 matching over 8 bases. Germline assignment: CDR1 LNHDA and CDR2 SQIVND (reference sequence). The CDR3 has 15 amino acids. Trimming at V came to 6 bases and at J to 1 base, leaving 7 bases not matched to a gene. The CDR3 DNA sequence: TGTGCCAGTAGGCGTTTGGACAGGGATAACTATGGCTACACCTTC. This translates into CASRRLDRDNYGYTF.

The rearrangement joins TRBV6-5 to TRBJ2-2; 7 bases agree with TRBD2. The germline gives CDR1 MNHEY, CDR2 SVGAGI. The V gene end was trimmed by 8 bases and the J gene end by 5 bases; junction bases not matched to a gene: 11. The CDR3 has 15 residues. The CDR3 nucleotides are TGTGCCAGCGAAAGGTCGGGGGGTAATACCGGGGAGCTGTTTTTT. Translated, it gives CASERSGGNTGELFF.

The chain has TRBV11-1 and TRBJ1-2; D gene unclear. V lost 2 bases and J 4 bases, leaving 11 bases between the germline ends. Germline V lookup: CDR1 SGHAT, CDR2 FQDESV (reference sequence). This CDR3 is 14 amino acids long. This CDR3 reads CASSLLIGSYGYTF. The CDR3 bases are TGTGCCAGCAGCTTACTCATCGGGAGCTATGGCTACACCTTC.

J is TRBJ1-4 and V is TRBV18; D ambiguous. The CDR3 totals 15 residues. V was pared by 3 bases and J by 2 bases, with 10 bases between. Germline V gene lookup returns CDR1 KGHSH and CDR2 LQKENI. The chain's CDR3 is CASSPTGMTNEKLFF. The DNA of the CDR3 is TGTGCCAGCTCACCGACGGGGATGACTAATGAAAAACTGTTTTTT.

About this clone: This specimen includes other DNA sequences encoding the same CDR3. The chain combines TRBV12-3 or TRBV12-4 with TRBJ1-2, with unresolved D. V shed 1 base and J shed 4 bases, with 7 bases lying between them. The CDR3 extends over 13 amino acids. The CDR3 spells CASSLGALYGYTF. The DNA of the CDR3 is TGTGCCAGCAGTTTAGGGGCCCTCTATGGCTACACCTTC.

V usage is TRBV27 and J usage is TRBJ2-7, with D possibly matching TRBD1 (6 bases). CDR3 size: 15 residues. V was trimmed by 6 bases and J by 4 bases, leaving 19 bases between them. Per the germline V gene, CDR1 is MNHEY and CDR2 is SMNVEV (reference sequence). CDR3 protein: CASRTDWTATYEQYF. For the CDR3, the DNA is TGTGCCAGCAGAACGGACTGGACAGCAACTTACGAGCAGTACTTC.

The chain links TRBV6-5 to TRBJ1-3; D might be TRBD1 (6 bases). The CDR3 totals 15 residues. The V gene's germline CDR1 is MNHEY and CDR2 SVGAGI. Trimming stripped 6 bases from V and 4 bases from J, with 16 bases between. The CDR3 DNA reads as TGTGCCAGCAGGCGAGGACAGTCGCACGGAAACACCATATATTTT. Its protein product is CASRRGQSHGNTIYF.